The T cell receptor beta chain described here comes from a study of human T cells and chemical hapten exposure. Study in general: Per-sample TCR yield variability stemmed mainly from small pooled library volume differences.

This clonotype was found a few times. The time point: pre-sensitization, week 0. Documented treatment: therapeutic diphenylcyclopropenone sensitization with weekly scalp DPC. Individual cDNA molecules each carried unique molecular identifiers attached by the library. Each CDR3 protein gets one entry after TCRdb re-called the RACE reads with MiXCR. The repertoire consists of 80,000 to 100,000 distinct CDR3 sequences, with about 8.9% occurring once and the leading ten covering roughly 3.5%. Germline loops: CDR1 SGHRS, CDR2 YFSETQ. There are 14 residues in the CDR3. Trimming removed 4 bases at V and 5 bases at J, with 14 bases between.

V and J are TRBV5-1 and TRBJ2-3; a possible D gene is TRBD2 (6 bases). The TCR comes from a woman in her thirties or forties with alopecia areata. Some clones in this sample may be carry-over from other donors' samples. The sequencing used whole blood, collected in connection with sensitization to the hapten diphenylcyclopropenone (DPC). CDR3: CASSPGLAIDTQYF. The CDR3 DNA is TGCGCCAGCAGCCCGGGACTGGCGATAGATACGCAGTATTTT.